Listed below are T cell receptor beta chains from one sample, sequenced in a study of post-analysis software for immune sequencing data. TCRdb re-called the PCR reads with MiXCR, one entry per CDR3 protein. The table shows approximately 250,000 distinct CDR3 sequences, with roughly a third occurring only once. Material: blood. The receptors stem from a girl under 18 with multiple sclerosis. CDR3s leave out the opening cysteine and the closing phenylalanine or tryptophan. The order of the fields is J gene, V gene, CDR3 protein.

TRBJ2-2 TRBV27 ASSLMGRASNTGELF
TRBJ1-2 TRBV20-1 SARAQGAQGNYGYT
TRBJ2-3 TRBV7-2 ASKTSGYTDTQY
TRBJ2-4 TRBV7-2 ASSPSRVGAGIQY
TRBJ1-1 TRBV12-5 ASGELQGEAF
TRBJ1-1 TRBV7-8 ASSLTLLGTEAF
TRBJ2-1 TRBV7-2 ASSQQVLAGVNEQF
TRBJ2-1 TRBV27 ASSKFRDFNEQF
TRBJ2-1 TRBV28 ASSFGGTGIYNEQF
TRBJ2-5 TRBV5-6 ASSFLQATETQY
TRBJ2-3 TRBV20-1 SAKKAFLSTDTQY
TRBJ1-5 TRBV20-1 SVSRGPDSNQPQH
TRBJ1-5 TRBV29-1 SVSGQASNQPQH
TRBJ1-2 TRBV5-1 ASSLEFTGTYGYT
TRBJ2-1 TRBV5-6 ASSLASGGEQF
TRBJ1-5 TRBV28 ASSLNRVNQPQH
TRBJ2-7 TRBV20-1 SAPGAQVYEQY
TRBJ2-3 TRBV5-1 ASSLDPGTSGGSTQY
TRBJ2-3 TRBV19 ASSLSPGSLDTQY
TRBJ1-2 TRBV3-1 ASSRDSYYGYT
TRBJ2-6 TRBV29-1 SVRKNSGANVLT
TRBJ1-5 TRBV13 ASSQDRDQPQH
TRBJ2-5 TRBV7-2 ASSPTVTSGQETQY
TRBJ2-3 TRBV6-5 ASSGLGLGFDTQY
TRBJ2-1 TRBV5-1 ASSLQGRYEQF
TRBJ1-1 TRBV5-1 ASSLQRPNTEAF
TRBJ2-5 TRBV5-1 ASQRSGRETQY
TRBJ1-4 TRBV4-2 ASSQDAQGNEKLF
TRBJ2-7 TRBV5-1 ASSFQGSHYEQY
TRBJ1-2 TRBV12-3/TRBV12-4 ASSLLADYGYT
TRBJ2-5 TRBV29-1 SVGGLAGGPLETQY
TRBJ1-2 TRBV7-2 ASRDTRVYT
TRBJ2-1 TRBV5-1 ASSTPLGVEQF
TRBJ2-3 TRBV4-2 ASSQSGPDTQY
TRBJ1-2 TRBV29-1 SVSKGYT
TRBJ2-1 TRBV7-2 ASSSTGARDEQF
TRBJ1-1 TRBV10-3 AISGTGDSTEAF
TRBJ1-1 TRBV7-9 ASSPERTEAF
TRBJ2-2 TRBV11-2 ASSLDVYTGELF
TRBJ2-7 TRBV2 ASPGDAGGDEQY
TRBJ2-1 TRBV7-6 ASSHNEGGDNEQF
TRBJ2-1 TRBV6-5 ASRLRDEGGNEQF
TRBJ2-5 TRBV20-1 SATPQAGETQY
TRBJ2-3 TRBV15 ATSSGLQARTDTQY
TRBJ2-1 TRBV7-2 ASSLARTYGDNEQF
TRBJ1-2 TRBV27 ASSRAWAGDYGYT
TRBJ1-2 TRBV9 ASSVASTASGYGYT
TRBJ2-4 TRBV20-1 SARDNSLAKNIQY